This TCR beta chain was sequenced during a study of T cell repertoires in cytomegalovirus infection. TCRdb ran MiXCR on the reads and lists one entry per CDR3 protein. The data show 400,000 or so distinct CDR3 sequences, 18% seen once. Germline V lookup: CDR1 SGHTA, CDR2 FQGNSA. Trimming left V 11 bases short and J 4 bases short, with 6 bases between. The CDR3 runs 11 residues. This clonotype was detected ten times or more. Its antigen is still unknown. Study-wide results and caveats: Dominating the ex vivo response were HLA-C-restricted CMV-specific TCR beta clonotypes. The study identified carriers of CMV plus the relevant HLA from cumulative public TCR beta family frequency.

Sequencing was done on a sample of PBMCs. The rearrangement links TRBV7-2 to TRBJ2-6; TRBD2 might be the D (6 bases). This receptor was taken from a human donor in good health (CMV status not recorded). Some clones in this sample may be carry-over from other donors' samples. The CDR3 DNA is TGTGCCGGGGGGGGGGCCAACGTCCTGACTTTC. Translating it yields CAGGGANVLTF.